What follows are 11 T cell receptor beta chains derived from one specimen sequenced in a study of breast tumors, draining lymph nodes, adjacent tissues. The lymph nodes were axillary draining lymph nodes from breast cancer patients. TCRdb redid the calling of the multiplex PCR reads with MiXCR, one entry per CDR3 protein. The table includes 140,000 or so distinct CDR3 sequences, 30% to 35% detected once. The sequencing sample was made of axillary lymph node tissue. Source of these receptors: a female donor with breast cancer. Some clones in this sample may be carry-over from other donors' samples.

This clonotype was recorded at least ten times. V and J are TRBV6-2 or TRBV6-3 and TRBJ1-5; D ambiguous. The CDR3 consists of 15 residues. V was pared by 8 bases and J by 0 bases, with 14 bases between. Per the germline V gene, CDR1 is MNHEY and CDR2 is SVGEGT. The CDR3 nucleotides read TGTGCCAGCTCGGGAAGAGGGATTAGCAATCAGCCCCAGCATTTT. Translating it yields CASSGRGISNQPQHF.

This clonotype has at least ten counts. This clone may be a read error of a much larger clone one base away. The chain uses TRBV20-1 and TRBJ2-5; D may correspond to TRBD1 or TRBD2 (5 bases each). The CDR3 has 12 amino acids. Germline CDR1 is DFQATT and CDR2 is SNEGSKA (reference sequence). In nucleotides, the CDR3 is TGCAGTGCTAGCCCTGGGGGAGAGACCCCGTACTTC. Translating gives CSASPGGETPYF.

Notes on this clonotype: A much larger clone lies a single base off, so this may be a read error. The rearrangement joins TRBV7-6 to TRBJ2-1; possibly TRBD1 for D (6 bases). This CDR3 comprises 15 residues. Per germline, CDR1 SGHVS and CDR2 FNYEAQ. CDR3 sequence: CASSLADSKNNEQLF. CDR3 in DNA: TGTGCCAGCAGCCTGGCGGACAGTAAAAACAATGAGCAGCTCTTC.

The chain joins TRBV10-3 to TRBJ2-2, with D tentatively TRBD2 (7 bases). Germline CDR1 ENHRY, CDR2 SYGVKD. The CDR3 is 15 amino acids. Trimming cost V 7 bases and J 4 bases, with 16 bases left between them. CDR3: CAITEGGGRTGELFF. CDR3 in DNA: TGTGCCATCACGGAGGGGGGGGGGCGCACCGGGGAGCTGTTTTTT.

V is TRBV28 and J is TRBJ2-6; 8 positions agree with TRBD1. The CDR3 contains 18 residues. Germline V lookup: CDR1 MDHEN, CDR2 SYDVKM. V was clipped by 3 bases and J by 0 bases; unmatched bases: 7. The CDR3 DNA is TGTGCCAGCAGTTTCGAGGGACAGGCAAGCTCTGGGGCCAACGTCCTGACTTTC. Translated, it gives CASSFEGQASSGANVLTF. The entire variable domain, with the rest obtained from reference TRBV28 and TRBJ2-6, is as follows: DVKVTQSSRYLVKRTGEKVFLECVQDMDHENMFWYRQDPGLGLRLIYFSYDVKMKEKGDIPEGYSVSREKKERFSLILESASTNQTSMYLCASSFEGQASSGANVLTFGAGSRLTVL.

At least ten counts were recorded for this clonotype. The V gene is TRBV10-1, the J gene TRBJ2-3, with D unclear. CDR1 WNHNN and CDR2 SYGVQD come from the germline V gene (reference sequence). The length of the CDR3 is 15 residues. V gave up 8 bases and J gave up 0 bases, with 15 bases separating them. DNA for the CDR3: TGCGCCAGCGCGGACGAAACCTTGAGCACAGATACGCAGTATTTT. It yields the protein CASADETLSTDTQYF.

Comment on this clonotype: One junction end disagrees with the germline gene, perhaps due to a read error. The chain has TRBV28 and TRBJ1-5; D remains ambiguous. Germline CDR1 and CDR2: MDHEN and SYDVKM. The CDR3 covers 14 residues. In nucleotides, the CDR3 is TGTGCCAGCATACGGGGTGGCTGGAATCGGCCCCAGCATTTT. Translated: CASIRGGWNRPQHF.

This clonotype was picked up one time. The V gene is TRBV12-3 or TRBV12-4, the J gene TRBJ1-5; 8 positions match TRBD1. TRBJ2-3 explains the end of the DNA better; the J call may be wrong. This CDR3 contains 15 residues. CDR3 nucleotide sequence: TGTGCCAGCAGTTCGACAGGGGTCGGCAATCAGCCTCAGTATTTT. This gives the protein CASSSTGVGNQPQYF.

Many counts were recorded for this clonotype. The rearrangement uses TRBV6-1 and TRBJ2-5; TRBD1 aligns across 9 bases. There are 15 residues in the CDR3. Germline V gene data show CDR1 as MNHNS and CDR2 as SASEGT. The junction had 12 bases not matched to a gene; V was cut back by 6 bases and J by 7 bases. CDR3: CASRHRDRADRTQYF. CDR3 sequence (DNA): TGTGCCAGCAGACACCGGGACAGGGCGGATCGGACCCAGTACTTC.

The V call is TRBV14, the J call TRBJ1-2, with a weak D call TRBD1 (5 bases). Germline assignment: CDR1 SGHDN and CDR2 FVKESK. V was clipped by 7 bases and J by 1 base, with 13 bases between them. This CDR3 region has 14 residues. The CDR3 DNA follows: TGTGCCAGCACGCCCTTCAGGGATAACTATGGCTACACCTTC. Encoded protein: CASTPFRDNYGYTF.

This chain uses TRBV29-1 with TRBJ1-2, with D unresolved. Trimming left V 5 bases short and J 4 bases short, with 14 bases between. CDR3 length: 13 residues. In germline, CDR1 is SQVTM, CDR2 ANQGSEA. CDR3 region: CSVSPASSYGYTF. The CDR3 DNA reads as TGCAGCGTTTCCCCCGCCAGCAGCTATGGCTACACCTTC. Variable domain in full (rest from reference TRBV29-1 and TRBJ1-2): SAVISQKPSRDICQRGTSLTIQCQVDSQVTMMFWYRQQPGQSLTLIATANQGSEATYESGFVIDKFPISRPNLTFSTLTVSNMSPEDSSIYLCSVSPASSYGYTFGSGTRLTVV.